These 19 T cell receptor beta chains share one sample of origin, sequenced in a study of OX40 agonist ivuxolimab in advanced cancers. TCRdb's table, derived via immunoSEQ multiplex PCR, lists solely in-frame clones and lacks some. Of 100,000 to 120,000 clones detected, around 93% appear once; the ten largest clones hold roughly 0.66%. The sequencing used CD4+ or CD8+ T cells sorted from blood, collected in a trial of the OX40 agonist ivuxolimab. The origin of the receptors is an adult with an advanced solid tumor such as melanoma, head and neck, liver or kidney cancer.

This chain connects TRBV7-8 to TRBJ2-4; either TRBD1 or TRBD2 may fit D (6 bases each). The CDR3 covers 20 residues. Germline V CDR1 and CDR2: SGHVS, FQNEAQ. Trimming cost V 5 bases and J 0 bases, with 26 bases left between them. Here the CDR3 DNA reads TGTGCCAGCAGCCCCTACAGGGTACTAGCCTCAAGAACAGCCAAAAACATTCAGTACTTC. The encoded protein is CASSPYRVLASRTAKNIQYF.

This chain connects TRBV10-2 to TRBJ1-3; D is perhaps TRBD1 (6 bases). This CDR3 comprises 14 residues. V lost 6 bases and J 3 bases, leaving 12 bases between the germline ends. Germline values: CDR1 WSHSY, CDR2 SAAADI. The CDR3 DNA follows: TGCGCCAGCAGACGGGAGGGGGGTGGAAACACCATATATTTT. Translation gives CASRREGGGNTIYF.

The V and J genes are TRBV6-5 and TRBJ2-2; D is possibly TRBD2 (6 bases). Germline lookup yields CDR1 MNHEY and CDR2 SVGAGI. Between the trimmed V and J ends, which lost 7 bases and 4 bases, there was a span of 16 bases. This CDR3 has 15 amino acids. CDR3 residues: CASTAGIIGTGELFF. Here the CDR3 DNA reads TGTGCCAGCACGGCGGGGATCATCGGCACCGGGGAGCTGTTTTTT.

The J gene is TRBJ1-1, the V gene TRBV7-9; possible D gene TRBD1, 5 bases. Germline V gives CDR1 SEHNR, CDR2 FQNEAQ (reference sequence). V was cut by 5 bases and J by 5 bases, with 12 bases left in between. The CDR3 is made up of 13 amino acids. As DNA, the CDR3 is TGTGCCAGCAGCGCAGGACATCCTACTGAAGCTTTCTTT. Encoded protein: CASSAGHPTEAFF.

V gene TRBV5-1 combines with J gene TRBJ2-2, with TRBD1 identical over 8 bases. This CDR3 spans 15 amino acids. Losses at the gene ends were 1 base for V and 2 bases for J; bases not matched to a gene: 1. Per germline, CDR1 SGHRS and CDR2 YFSETQ. The CDR3 loop reads CASSLTGGNTGELFF. In DNA, the CDR3 is TGCGCCAGCAGCTTGACAGGGGGAAACACCGGGGAGCTGTTTTTT. The whole variable domain, filled in from reference TRBV5-1 and TRBJ2-2, reads KAGVTQTPRYLIKTRGQQVTLSCSPISGHRSVSWYQQTPGQGLQFLFEYFSETQRNKGNFPGRFSGRQFSNSRSEMNVSTLELGDSALYLCASSLTGGNTGELFFGEGSRLTVL.

The chain recombines TRBV6-6 with TRBJ2-7; D ambiguous. The V and J ends lost 0 bases and 6 bases respectively, with 3 bases between them. The CDR3 totals 11 residues. From germline, CDR1 is MNHNY and CDR2 SVGAGI (reference sequence). CDR3 nucleotide sequence: TGTGCCAGCAGTTACTCGTTCGAGCAGTACTTC. This encodes CASSYSFEQYF.

The V gene is TRBV5-1, the J gene TRBJ1-5, with TRBD1 matching over 8 bases. Germline trimming cut 0 bases from V and 6 bases from J; bases unmatched to any gene: 8. The CDR3 covers 16 residues. Per germline, CDR1 SGHRS and CDR2 YFSETQ. As DNA, the CDR3 is TGCGCCAGCAGCTTGGGGGCAGGGGGCCGGGGTCAGCCCCAGCATTTT. Translating it yields CASSLGAGGRGQPQHF.

Of note for this clone: At one end the junction does not follow the germline gene, possibly because of a read error. This chain joins TRBV6-1 and TRBJ1-2, with a tentative D call TRBD1 (6 bases). Germline V gene data show CDR1 as MNHNS and CDR2 as SASEGT. The CDR3 extends over 14 amino acids. The CDR3 sequence is CAGSEAGDPYGYTF. The CDR3 DNA is TGTGCCGGCAGTGAAGCAGGGGACCCCTATGGCTACACCTTC.

This chain connects TRBV29-1 to TRBJ1-2, with a tentative D call TRBD1 (5 bases). Germline V gene lookup returns CDR1 SQVTM and CDR2 ANQGSEA. The V end was cut by 4 bases, the J end by 1 base, with 16 bases between. The CDR3 extends over 15 amino acids. The CDR3 sequence: CSVVFFGGNNYGYTF. The CDR3 nucleotides are TGCAGCGTTGTATTCTTCGGGGGAAATAACTATGGCTACACCTTC.

The chain employs TRBV6-1 and TRBJ1-5, with D maybe TRBD1 (6 bases). Trimming left V 8 bases short and J 4 bases short, with 18 bases between. This CDR3 has 15 amino acids. Germline lookup yields CDR1 MNHNS and CDR2 SASEGT. The DNA for the CDR3 is TGTGCCAGCTGGCAGGGGTGGGGAAAGAATCAGCCCCAGCATTTT. Amino acids: CASWQGWGKNQPQHF.

The CDR3 bases are TGTGCCAGCTCACCAGTCGCTAGGGTGGACACCGGGGAGCTGTTTTTT. Its protein product is CASSPVARVDTGELFF. The V call is TRBV18, the J call TRBJ2-2; no firm D call. The CDR3 is made up of 16 amino acids. Germline-derived CDR1 and CDR2 are KGHSH and LQKENI. Trimming pared 2 bases from V and 3 bases from J, leaving 13 bases between. Full variable domain (remainder filled in from reference TRBV18 and TRBJ2-2): NAGVMQNPRHLVRRRGQEARLRCSPMKGHSHVYWYRQLPEEGLKFMVYLQKENIIDESGMPKERFSAEFPKEGPSILRIQQVVRGDSAAYFCASSPVARVDTGELFFGEGSRLTVL.

This clone was detected only once. The genes are TRBV30 and TRBJ2-7; 7 bases line up with TRBD1. The CDR3 runs to 15 residues. V gave up 0 bases and J gave up 5 bases; unmatched junction bases: 10. CDR1 GTSNPN and CDR2 SVGIG come from the germline V gene (reference sequence). Written as DNA, the CDR3 is TGTGCCTGGAGTGTCATGGCAGGGGGTAGGGACGAGCAGTACTTC. Protein product: CAWSVMAGGRDEQYF.

The rearrangement links TRBV9 to TRBJ2-3, with D unresolved. The CDR3 contains 16 residues. Trimming pared 0 bases from V and 2 bases from J, leaving 13 bases between. CDR1 and CDR2 (germline): SGDLS, YYNGEE. CDR3 in amino acids: CASSVGQVQFTDTQYF. The DNA of the CDR3 is TGTGCCAGCAGCGTAGGTCAAGTCCAATTCACAGATACGCAGTATTTT.

The rearrangement uses TRBV5-1 and TRBJ1-4; a weak D match, TRBD1 (5 bases). Germline V gene sequence: CDR1 SGHRS, CDR2 YFSETQ. The CDR3 runs to 14 residues. The V end was cut by 0 bases, the J end by 9 bases, with 12 bases between. CDR3 bases: TGCGCCAGCAGCTTGGATAGGGGAGGGCAAAAACTGTTTTTT. Encoded protein: CASSLDRGGQKLFF.

The chain joins TRBV5-5 to TRBJ2-2, with TRBD1 identical over 10 bases. After removal of 3 bases from V and 7 bases from J, the junction contained 6 bases not matched to a gene. CDR3 length: 15 amino acids. Germline V lookup: CDR1 SGHKS, CDR2 YYEKEE (reference sequence). The CDR3 protein is CASSSGTGAHGELFF. The CDR3 DNA reads as TGTGCCAGCAGCTCCGGGACAGGGGCTCACGGGGAGCTGTTTTTT.

The rearrangement uses TRBV7-9 and TRBJ2-7; D may match TRBD1 or TRBD2 (5 bases each). Trimming took off 7 bases at V and 7 bases at J, with 14 bases between the two ends. This CDR3 comprises 12 residues. Germline CDR1 SEHNR, CDR2 FQNEAQ (reference sequence). For the CDR3, the DNA is TGTGCCAGCACCACAGAAGGGGAGGAGCAGTACTTC. Translating gives CASTTEGEEQYF.

V usage is TRBV27 and J usage is TRBJ1-5; possible D gene TRBD1, 5 bases. The CDR3 consists of 14 residues. V was shortened by 6 bases and J by 3 bases, with 12 bases between the two germline ends. Germline V gives CDR1 MNHEY, CDR2 SMNVEV (reference sequence). The CDR3 nucleotides are TGTGCCAGCAGCCACCAGGGTTTCAATCAGCCCCAGCATTTT. As protein: CASSHQGFNQPQHF.

V usage is TRBV7-2 and J usage is TRBJ2-2; possibly TRBD2 for D (6 bases). The germline CDR1 and CDR2 sequences are SGHTA and FQGNSA. V was clipped by 7 bases and J by 0 bases, with 18 bases between them. CDR3 length: 17 amino acids. For the CDR3, the DNA is TGTGCCAGCAAATTAGTCGGGGGTAGCTCGAACACCGGGGAGCTGTTTTTT. Its protein is CASKLVGGSSNTGELFF.

The CDR3 region has the DNA TGTGCCAGCAGTGATTACCCGGGGGAGCAGTTCTTC. Translated, it gives CASSDYPGEQFF. The rearrangement joins TRBV6-1 to TRBJ2-1, with D perhaps TRBD2 (5 bases). CDR3 length: 12 residues. Looked up from germline, CDR1 is MNHNS and CDR2 is SASEGT. Trimming removed 3 bases from V and 10 bases from J, with 10 bases in between.